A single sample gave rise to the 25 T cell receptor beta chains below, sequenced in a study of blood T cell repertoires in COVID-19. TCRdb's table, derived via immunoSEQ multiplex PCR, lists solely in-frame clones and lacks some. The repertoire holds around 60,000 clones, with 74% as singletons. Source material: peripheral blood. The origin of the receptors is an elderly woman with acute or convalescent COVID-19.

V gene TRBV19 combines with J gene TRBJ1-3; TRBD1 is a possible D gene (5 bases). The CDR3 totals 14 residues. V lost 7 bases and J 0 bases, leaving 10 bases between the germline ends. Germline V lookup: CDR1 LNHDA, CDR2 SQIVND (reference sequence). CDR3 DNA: TGTGCCAGTAAGGGGATCAGCTCTGGAAACACCATATATTTT. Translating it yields CASKGISSGNTIYF.

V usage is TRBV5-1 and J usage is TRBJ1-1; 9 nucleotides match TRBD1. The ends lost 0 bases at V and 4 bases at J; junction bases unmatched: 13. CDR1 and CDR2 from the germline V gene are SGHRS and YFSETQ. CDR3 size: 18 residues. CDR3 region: CASSLGVGGTGLGTEAFF. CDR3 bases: TGCGCCAGCAGCTTGGGTGTGGGCGGGACAGGGTTGGGCACTGAAGCTTTCTTT.

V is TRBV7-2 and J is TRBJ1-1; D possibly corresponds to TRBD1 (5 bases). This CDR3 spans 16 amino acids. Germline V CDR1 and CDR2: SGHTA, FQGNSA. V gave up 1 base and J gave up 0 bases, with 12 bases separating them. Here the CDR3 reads CASSLVGRDLNTEAFF. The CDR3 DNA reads TGTGCCAGCAGCTTAGTTGGCAGGGATTTGAACACTGAAGCTTTCTTT.

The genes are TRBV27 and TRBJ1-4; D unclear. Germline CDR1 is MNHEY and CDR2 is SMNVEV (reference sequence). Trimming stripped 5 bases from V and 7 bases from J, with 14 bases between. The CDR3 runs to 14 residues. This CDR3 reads CASSLLGSGEKLFF. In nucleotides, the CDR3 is TGTGCCAGCAGTCTGCTTGGGAGCGGTGAAAAACTGTTTTTT.

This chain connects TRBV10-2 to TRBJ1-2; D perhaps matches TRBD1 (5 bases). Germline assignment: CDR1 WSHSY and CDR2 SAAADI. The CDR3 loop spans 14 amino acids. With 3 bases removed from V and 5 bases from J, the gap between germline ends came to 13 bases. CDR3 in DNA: TGCGCCAGCAGTGAACCAGGGCCCCGTTATGGCTACACCTTC. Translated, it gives CASSEPGPRYGYTF.

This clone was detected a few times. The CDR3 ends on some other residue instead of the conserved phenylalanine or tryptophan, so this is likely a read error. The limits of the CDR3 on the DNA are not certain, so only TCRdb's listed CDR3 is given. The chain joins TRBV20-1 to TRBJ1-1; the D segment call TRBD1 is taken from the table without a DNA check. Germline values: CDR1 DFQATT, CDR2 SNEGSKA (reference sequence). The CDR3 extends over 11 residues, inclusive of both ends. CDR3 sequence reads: CSARGQGSLFL.

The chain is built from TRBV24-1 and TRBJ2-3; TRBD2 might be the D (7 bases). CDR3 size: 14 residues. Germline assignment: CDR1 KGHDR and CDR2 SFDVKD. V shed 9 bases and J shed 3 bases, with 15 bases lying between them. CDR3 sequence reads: CATLGGRGTDTQYF. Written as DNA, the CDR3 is TGTGCCACCCTCGGGGGGCGGGGGACAGATACGCAGTATTTT.

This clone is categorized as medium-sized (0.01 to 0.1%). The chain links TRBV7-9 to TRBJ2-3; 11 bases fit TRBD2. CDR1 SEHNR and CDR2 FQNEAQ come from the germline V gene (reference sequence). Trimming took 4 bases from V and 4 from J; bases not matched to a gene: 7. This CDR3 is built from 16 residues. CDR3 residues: CASSSATSGNPDTQYF. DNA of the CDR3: TGTGCCAGCAGCTCGGCGACTAGCGGGAACCCAGATACGCAGTATTTT.

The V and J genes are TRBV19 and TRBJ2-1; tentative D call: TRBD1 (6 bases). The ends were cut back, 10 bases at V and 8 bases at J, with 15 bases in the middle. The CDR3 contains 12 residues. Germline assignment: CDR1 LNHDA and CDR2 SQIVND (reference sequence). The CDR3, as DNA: TGTGCCACCACGTCCTCAGGGGATGAGCAGTTCTTC. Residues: CATTSSGDEQFF. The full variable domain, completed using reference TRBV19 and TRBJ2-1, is DGGITQSPKYLFRKEGQNVTLSCEQNLNHDAMYWYRQDPGQGLRLIYYSQIVNDFQKGDIAEGYSVSREKKESFPLTVTSAQKNPTAFYLCATTSSGDEQFFGPGTRLTVL.

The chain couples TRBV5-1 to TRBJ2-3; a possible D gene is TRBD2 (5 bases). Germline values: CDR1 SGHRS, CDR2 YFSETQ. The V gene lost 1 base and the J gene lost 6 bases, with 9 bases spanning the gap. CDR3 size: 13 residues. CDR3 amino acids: CASSLSGRDTQYF. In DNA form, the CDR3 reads TGCGCCAGCAGCTTGAGCGGAAGGGATACGCAGTATTTT. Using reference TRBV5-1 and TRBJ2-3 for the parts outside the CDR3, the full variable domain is KAGVTQTPRYLIKTRGQQVTLSCSPISGHRSVSWYQQTPGQGLQFLFEYFSETQRNKGNFPGRFSGRQFSNSRSEMNVSTLELGDSALYLCASSLSGRDTQYFGPGTRLTVL.

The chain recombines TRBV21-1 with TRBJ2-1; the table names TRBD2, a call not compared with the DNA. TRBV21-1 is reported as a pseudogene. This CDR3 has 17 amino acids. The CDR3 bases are TGTGCCAGCAGCAACCCAAGGACTAGCGGGAGGTGCAATGAGCAGTTCTTC. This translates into CASSNPRTSGRCNEQFF.

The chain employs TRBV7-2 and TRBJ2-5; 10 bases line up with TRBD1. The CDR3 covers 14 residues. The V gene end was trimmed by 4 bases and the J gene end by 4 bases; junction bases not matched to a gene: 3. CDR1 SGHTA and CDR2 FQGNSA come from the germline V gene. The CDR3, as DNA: TGTGCCAGCAGCTCCGACAGGGGGCGAGAGACCCAGTACTTC. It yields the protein CASSSDRGRETQYF. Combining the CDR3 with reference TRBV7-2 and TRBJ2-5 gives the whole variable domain GAGVSQSPSNKVTEKGKDVELRCDPISGHTALYWYRQSLGQGLEFLIYFQGNSAPDKSGLPSDRFSAERTGGSVSTLTIQRTQQEDSAVYLCASSSDRGRETQYFGPGTRLLVL.

The CDR3 region has the DNA TGTGCCAGCACCCCGGGGGGGGCTGGAAACACCATATATTTT. Its translation: CASTPGGAGNTIYF. The chain recombines TRBV28 with TRBJ1-3, with D possibly matching TRBD1 (5 bases). CDR1 MDHEN and CDR2 SYDVKM come from the germline V gene. V shed 7 bases and J shed 2 bases, with 12 bases lying between them. There are 14 residues in the CDR3.

The CDR3 region is CASTFRQGRTDTQYF. In DNA, the CDR3 is TGTGCCAGCACCTTCCGACAGGGCCGCACAGATACGCAGTATTTT. This sequence joins TRBV27 and TRBJ2-3, with TRBD1 identical over 7 bases. This CDR3 spans 15 amino acids. V lost 7 bases and J lost 1; bases outside the gene matches: 8. CDR1 and CDR2 from the germline V gene are MNHEY and SMNVEV (reference sequence).

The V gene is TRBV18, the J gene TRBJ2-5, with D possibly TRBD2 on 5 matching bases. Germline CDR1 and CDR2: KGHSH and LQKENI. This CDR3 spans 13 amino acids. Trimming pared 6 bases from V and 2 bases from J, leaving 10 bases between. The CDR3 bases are TGTGCCAGCTCCGGAGGACCACAAGAGACCCAGTACTTC. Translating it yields CASSGGPQETQYF.

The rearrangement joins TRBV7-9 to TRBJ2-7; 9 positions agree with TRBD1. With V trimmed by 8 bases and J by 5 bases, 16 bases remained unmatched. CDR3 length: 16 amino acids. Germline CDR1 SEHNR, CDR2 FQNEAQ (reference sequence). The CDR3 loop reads CASSWRADRGRHEQYF. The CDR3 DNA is TGTGCCAGCTCCTGGAGGGCGGACAGGGGTAGGCACGAGCAGTACTTC.

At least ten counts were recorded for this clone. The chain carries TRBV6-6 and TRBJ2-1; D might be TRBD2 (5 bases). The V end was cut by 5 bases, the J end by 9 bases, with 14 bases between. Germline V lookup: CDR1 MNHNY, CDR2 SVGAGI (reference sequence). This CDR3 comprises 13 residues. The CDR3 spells CASSLANSIEQFF. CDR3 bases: TGTGCCAGCAGTCTAGCTAATAGCATTGAGCAGTTCTTC.

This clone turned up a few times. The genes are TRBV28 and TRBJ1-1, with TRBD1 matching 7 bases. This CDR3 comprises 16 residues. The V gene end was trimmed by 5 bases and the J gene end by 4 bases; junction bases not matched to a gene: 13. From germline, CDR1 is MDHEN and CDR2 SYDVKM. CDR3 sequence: CASSAQNRGVITEAFF. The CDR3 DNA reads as TGTGCCAGCAGTGCTCAAAACAGGGGAGTGATCACTGAAGCTTTCTTT.

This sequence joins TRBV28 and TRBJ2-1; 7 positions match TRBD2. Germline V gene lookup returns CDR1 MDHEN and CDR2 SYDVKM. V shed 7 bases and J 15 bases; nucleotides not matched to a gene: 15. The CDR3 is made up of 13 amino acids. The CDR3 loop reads CASTIQTSPKPFF. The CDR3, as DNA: TGTGCCAGCACCATCCAGACTAGCCCTAAACCGTTCTTC.

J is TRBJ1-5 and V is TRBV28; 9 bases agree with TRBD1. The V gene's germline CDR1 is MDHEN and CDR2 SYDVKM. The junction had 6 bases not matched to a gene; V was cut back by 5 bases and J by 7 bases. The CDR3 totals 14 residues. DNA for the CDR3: TGTGCCAGCAGTGTTACAGGGGGCTACCAGCCCCAGCATTTT. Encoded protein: CASSVTGGYQPQHF.

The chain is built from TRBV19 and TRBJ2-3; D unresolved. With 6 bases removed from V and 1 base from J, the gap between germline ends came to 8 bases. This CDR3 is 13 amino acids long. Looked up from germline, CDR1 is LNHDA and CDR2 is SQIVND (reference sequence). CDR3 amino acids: CASSLTGTDTQYF. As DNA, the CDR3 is TGTGCCAGTAGCCTAACAGGCACAGATACGCAGTATTTT.

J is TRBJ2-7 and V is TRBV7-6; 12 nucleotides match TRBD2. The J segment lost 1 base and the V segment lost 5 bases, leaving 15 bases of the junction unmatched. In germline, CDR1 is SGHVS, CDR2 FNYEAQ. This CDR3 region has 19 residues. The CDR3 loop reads CASSTRLAGELSGSYEQYF. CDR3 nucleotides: TGTGCCAGCAGCACCAGACTAGCGGGAGAGCTAAGTGGGTCCTACGAGCAGTACTTC.

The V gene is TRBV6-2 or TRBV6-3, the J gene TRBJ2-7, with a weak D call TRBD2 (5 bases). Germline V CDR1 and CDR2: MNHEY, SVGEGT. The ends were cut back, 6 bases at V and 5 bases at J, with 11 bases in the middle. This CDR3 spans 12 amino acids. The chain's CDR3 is CASSRRKHEQYF. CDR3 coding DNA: TGTGCCAGCAGCCGGAGGAAGCACGAGCAGTACTTC.

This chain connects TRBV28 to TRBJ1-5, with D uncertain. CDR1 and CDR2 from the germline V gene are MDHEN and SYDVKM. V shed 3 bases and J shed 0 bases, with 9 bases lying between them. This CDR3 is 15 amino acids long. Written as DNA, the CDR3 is TGTGCCAGCAGTTTCCCGGGGAATAGCAATCAGCCCCAGCATTTT. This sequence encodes CASSFPGNSNQPQHF.

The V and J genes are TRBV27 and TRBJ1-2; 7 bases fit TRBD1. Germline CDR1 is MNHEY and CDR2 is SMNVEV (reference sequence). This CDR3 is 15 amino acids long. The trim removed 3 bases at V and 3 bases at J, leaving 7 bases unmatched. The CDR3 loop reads CASSLEQGKYYGYTF. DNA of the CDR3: TGTGCCAGCAGTTTGGAACAGGGGAAATACTATGGCTACACCTTC.